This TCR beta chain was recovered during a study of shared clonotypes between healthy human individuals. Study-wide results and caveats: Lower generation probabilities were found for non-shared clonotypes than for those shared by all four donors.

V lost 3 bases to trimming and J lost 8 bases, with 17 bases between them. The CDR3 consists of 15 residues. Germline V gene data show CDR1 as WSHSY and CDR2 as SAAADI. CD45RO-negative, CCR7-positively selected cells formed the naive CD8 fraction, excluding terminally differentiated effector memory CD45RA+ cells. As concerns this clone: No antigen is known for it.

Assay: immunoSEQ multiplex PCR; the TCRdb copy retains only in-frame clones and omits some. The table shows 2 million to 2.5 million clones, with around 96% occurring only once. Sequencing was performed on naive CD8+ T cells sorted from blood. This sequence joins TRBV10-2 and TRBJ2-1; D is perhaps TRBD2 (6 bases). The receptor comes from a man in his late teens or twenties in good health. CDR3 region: CASSDVAETSHEQFF. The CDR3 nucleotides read TGCGCCAGCAGTGATGTAGCGGAGACGTCCCATGAGCAGTTCTTC.